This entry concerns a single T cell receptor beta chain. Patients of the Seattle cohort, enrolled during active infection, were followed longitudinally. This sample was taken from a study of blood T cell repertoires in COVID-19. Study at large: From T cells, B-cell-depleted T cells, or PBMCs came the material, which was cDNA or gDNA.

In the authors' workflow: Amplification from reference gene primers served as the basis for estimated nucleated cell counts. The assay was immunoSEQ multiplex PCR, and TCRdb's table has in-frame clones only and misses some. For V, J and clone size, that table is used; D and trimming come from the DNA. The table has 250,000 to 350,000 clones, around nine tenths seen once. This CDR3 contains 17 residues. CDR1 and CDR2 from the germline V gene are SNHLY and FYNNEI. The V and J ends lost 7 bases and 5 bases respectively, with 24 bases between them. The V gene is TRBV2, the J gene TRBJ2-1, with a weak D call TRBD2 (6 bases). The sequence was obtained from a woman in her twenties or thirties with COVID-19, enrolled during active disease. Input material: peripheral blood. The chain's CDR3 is CASTYPPGLGADNEQFF. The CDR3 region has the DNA TGTGCCAGCACCTATCCCCCGGGACTTGGGGCCGACAATGAGCAGTTCTTC.